The present T cell receptor (beta chain) was sequenced within a study of blood T cell repertoires in COVID-19. In the study overall: PBMCs, B-cell-depleted T cells, or T cells were the source of the cDNA or gDNA that made up the material.

The CDR3 loop spans 17 amino acids. Germline values: CDR1 SNHLY, CDR2 FYNNEI. V was trimmed by 7 bases and J by 2 bases, leaving 21 bases between them. Original data processing: Nucleated cell number was recorded as an estimate derived from reference gene primer amplification. Generated by immunoSEQ multiplex PCR, the TCRdb table keeps only in-frame clones and is missing some. The V and J calls and the clone size are those of that table, but D and trimming were determined from the DNA. The data contain about 140,000 clones, 76% of them singletons. The V call is TRBV2, the J call TRBJ2-1; D is perhaps TRBD2 (5 bases). Sequenced: peripheral blood. The source is an elderly woman with active or convalescent COVID-19. CDR3 protein: CASTQSRLPRAYNEQFF. Written as DNA, the CDR3 is TGTGCCAGCACCCAGAGTAGACTCCCGCGGGCCTACAATGAGCAGTTCTTC.